This TCR beta chain was profiled in a study of regulatory T cells in long-lasting Graves disease. Assembly of TCR beta libraries relied on iRepertoire HTBI primers together with Arm-PCR of CDR3 regions. TCRdb reprocessed the multiplex PCR reads via MiXCR and lists one record per CDR3 protein. The sample contains roughly 450,000 distinct CDR3 sequences, 20% to 25% of which appear only once. Indicated time point: persistent/refractory GD, antithyroid drugs over 5 years with positive TRAb. RNA extracted from PBMCs served as the sequencing template. Germline loops: CDR1 LNHDA, CDR2 SQIVND (reference sequence). V shed 3 bases and J shed 7 bases, with 13 bases lying between them. This CDR3 is 14 amino acids long.

This specimen was peripheral blood mononuclear cells (PBMCs), taken when the disease was refractory, from a patient treated with antithyroid drugs. This TCR came from a female donor with Graves disease. The chain employs TRBV19 and TRBJ1-5, with D possibly matching TRBD1 (6 bases). Here the CDR3 DNA reads TGTGCCAGTAGTATCATAGGGGGAAGCCAGCCCCAGCATTTT. Translation gives CASSIIGGSQPQHF. The variable domain in full, completed from reference TRBV19 and TRBJ1-5, reads DGGITQSPKYLFRKEGQNVTLSCEQNLNHDAMYWYRQDPGQGLRLIYYSQIVNDFQKGDIAEGYSVSREKKESFPLTVTSAQKNPTAFYLCASSIIGGSQPQHFGDGTRLSIL.